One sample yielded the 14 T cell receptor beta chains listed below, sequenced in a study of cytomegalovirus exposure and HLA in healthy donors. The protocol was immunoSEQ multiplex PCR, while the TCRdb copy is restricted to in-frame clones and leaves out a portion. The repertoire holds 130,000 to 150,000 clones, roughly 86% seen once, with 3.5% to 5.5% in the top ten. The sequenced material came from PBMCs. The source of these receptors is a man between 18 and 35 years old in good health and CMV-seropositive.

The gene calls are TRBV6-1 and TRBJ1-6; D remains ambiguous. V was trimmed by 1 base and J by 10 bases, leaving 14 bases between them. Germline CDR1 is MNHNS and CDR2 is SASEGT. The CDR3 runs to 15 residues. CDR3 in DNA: TGTGCCAGCAGTGAAGAACTCCCTTCGAGCTCACCCCTCCACTTT. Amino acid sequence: CASSEELPSSSPLHF.

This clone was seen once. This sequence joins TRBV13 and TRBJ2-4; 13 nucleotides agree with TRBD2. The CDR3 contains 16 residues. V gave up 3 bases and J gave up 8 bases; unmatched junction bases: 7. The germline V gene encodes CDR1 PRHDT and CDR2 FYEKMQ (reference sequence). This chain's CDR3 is CASSFLTSGGADIQYF. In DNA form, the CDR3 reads TGTGCCAGCAGCTTCCTAACTAGCGGGGGGGCCGACATTCAGTACTTC.

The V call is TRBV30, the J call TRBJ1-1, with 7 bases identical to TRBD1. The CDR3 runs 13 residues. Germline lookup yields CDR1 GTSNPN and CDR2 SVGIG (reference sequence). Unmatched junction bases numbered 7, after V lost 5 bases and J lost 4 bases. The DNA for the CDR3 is TGTGCCTGGGGAGGGACAGTTTCCACTGAAGCTTTCTTT. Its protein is CAWGGTVSTEAFF.

CDR3 in amino acids: CASSTQRGGWYEQFF. CDR3 coding DNA: TGTGCCAGCAGCACACAGCGGGGGGGCTGGTATGAGCAGTTCTTC. The rearrangement uses TRBV11-2 and TRBJ2-1, with TRBD2 identical over 10 bases. The ends lost 5 bases at V and 8 bases at J; junction bases unmatched: 9. The CDR3 totals 15 residues. In germline, CDR1 is SGHAT, CDR2 FQNNGV.

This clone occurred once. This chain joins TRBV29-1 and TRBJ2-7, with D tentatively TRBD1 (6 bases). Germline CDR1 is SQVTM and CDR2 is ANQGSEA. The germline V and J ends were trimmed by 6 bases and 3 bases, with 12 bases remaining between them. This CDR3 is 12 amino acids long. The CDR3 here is CSVRGHYYEQYF. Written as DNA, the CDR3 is TGCAGCGTCCGGGGACACTACTACGAGCAGTACTTC.

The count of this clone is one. Written as DNA, the CDR3 is TGTGCCAGCAGCGCCATAACAGGGTACGGGACAAATGAGCAGTTCTTC. This translates into CASSAITGYGTNEQFF. The chain has TRBV5-6 and TRBJ2-1; weak D call: TRBD1 (6 bases). Trimming stripped 4 bases from V and 7 bases from J, with 21 bases between. The CDR3 is 16 amino acids. CDR1 and CDR2 from the germline V gene are SGHDT and YYEEEE.

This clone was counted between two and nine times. The CDR3: CASSQDNRFNQPQHF. The CDR3 DNA sequence: TGCGCCAGCAGCCAAGATAACAGATTCAATCAGCCCCAGCATTTT. The chain employs TRBV4-1 and TRBJ1-5; D ambiguous. CDR1 and CDR2 from the germline V gene are MGHRA and YSYEKL. V was cut by 0 bases and J by 3 bases, with 9 bases left in between. This CDR3 is 15 amino acids long.

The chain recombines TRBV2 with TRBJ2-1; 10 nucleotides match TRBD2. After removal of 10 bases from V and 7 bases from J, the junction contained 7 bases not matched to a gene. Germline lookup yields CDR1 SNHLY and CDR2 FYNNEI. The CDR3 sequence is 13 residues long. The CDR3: CATPGLARNEQFF. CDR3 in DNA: TGTGCCACACCGGGACTAGCGAGGAATGAGCAGTTCTTC. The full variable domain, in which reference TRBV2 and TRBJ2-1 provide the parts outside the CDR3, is EPEVTQTPSHQVTQMGQEVILRCVPISNHLYFYWYRQILGQKVEFLVSFYNNEISEKSEIFDDQFSVERPDGSNFTLKIRSTKLEDSAMYFCATPGLARNEQFFGPGTRLTVL.

The CDR3 bases are TGTGCCAGCGGCTTCGGACTGATCAATTCACCCCTCCACTTT. It translates to CASGFGLINSPLHF. The chain employs TRBV27 and TRBJ1-6; D gene ambiguous. The CDR3 loop spans 14 amino acids. Looked up from germline, CDR1 is MNHEY and CDR2 is SMNVEV (reference sequence). V was trimmed by 8 bases and J by 7 bases, leaving 15 bases between them.

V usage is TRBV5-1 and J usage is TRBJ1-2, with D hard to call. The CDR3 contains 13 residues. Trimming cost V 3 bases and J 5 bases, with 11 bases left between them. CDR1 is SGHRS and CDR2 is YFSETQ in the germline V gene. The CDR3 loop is CASSSLDKYGYTF. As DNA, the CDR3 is TGCGCCAGCAGCTCCCTCGACAAATATGGCTACACCTTC.

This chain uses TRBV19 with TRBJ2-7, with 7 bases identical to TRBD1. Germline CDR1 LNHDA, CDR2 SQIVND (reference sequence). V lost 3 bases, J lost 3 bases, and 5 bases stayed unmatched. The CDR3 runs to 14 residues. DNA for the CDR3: TGTGCCAGTAGTATGGGGACAGATTACTACGAGCAGTACTTC. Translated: CASSMGTDYYEQYF. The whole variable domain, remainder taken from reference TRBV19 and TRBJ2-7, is DGGITQSPKYLFRKEGQNVTLSCEQNLNHDAMYWYRQDPGQGLRLIYYSQIVNDFQKGDIAEGYSVSREKKESFPLTVTSAQKNPTAFYLCASSMGTDYYEQYFGPGTRLTVT.

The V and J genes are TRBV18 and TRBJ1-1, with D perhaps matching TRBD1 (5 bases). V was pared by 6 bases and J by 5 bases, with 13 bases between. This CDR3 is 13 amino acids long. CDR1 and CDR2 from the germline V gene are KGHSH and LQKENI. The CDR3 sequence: CASSVGVKTEAFF. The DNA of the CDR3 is TGTGCCAGCTCGGTAGGGGTTAAGACTGAAGCTTTCTTT.

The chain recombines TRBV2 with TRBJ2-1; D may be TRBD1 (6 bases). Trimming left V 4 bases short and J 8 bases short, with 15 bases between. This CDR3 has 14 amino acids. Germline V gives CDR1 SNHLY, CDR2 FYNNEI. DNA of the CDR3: TGTGCCAGCAGTGCTAACAGGGACCAAGATGAGCAGTTCTTC. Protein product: CASSANRDQDEQFF.

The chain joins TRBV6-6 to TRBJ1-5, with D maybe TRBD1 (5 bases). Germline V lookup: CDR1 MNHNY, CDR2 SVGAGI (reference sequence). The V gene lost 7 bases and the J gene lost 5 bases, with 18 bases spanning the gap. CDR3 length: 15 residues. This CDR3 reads CASNSPTGTDQPQHF. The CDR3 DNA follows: TGTGCCAGCAATTCACCAACAGGTACGGATCAGCCCCAGCATTTT.